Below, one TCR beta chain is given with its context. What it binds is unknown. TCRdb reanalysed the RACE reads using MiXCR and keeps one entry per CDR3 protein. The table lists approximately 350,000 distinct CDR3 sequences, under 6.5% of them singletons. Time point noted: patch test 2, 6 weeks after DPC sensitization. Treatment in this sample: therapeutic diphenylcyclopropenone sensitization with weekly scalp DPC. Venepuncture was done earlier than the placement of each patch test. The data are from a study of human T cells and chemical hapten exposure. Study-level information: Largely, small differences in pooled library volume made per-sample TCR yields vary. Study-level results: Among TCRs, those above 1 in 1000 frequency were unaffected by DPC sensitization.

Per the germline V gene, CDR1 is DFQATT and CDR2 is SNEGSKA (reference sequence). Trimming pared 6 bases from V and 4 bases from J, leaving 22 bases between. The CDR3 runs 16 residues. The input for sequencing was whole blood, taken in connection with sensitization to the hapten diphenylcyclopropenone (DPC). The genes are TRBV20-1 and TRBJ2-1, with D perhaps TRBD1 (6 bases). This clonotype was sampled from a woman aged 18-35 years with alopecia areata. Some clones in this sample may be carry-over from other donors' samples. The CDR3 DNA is TGCAGTGCCCCCGATGGGGGCAGGGACCCTTACAATGAGCAGTTCTTC. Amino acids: CSAPDGGRDPYNEQFF.